This TCR beta chain was retrieved from a study of T cell responses to AZD1222 COVID-19 vaccine. Study information: Pooling was applied to second doses at about 4 or about 12 weeks. Points from the study as a whole: Possibly, clonal diversity was underestimated; donors were largely white British and included more females. Repertoires in all cases were sampled only once the peak T cell response had passed. Baseline seropositivity characterized only 5 to 7 AZD1222 recipients.

Here immunoSEQ multiplex PCR was the method, and the copy in TCRdb shows in-frame clones only, minus some. This sample yields roughly 140,000 clones, of which almost 90% are seen a single time; around 3.3% belongs to the top ten. As to this clone: No antigen is known for it.

CDR1 GTSNPN and CDR2 SVGIG come from the germline V gene (reference sequence). Trimming pared 1 base from V and 2 bases from J, leaving 8 bases between. CDR3 length: 13 amino acids. This chain joins TRBV30 and TRBJ1-1, with D uncertain. The sample consisted of peripheral blood, taken on day 0 of AZD1222 vaccination. This receptor was taken from an adult in good health. The CDR3 loop reads CAWSGAGNTEAFF. CDR3 nucleotides: TGTGCCTGGAGTGGGGCGGGCAACACTGAAGCTTTCTTT. The full variable domain, completed using reference TRBV30 and TRBJ1-1, is SQTIHQWPATLVQPVGSPLSLECTVEGTSNPNLYWYRQAAGRGLQLLFYSVGIGQISSEVPQNLSASRPQDRQFILSSKKLLLSDSGFYLCAWSGAGNTEAFFGQGTRLTVV.